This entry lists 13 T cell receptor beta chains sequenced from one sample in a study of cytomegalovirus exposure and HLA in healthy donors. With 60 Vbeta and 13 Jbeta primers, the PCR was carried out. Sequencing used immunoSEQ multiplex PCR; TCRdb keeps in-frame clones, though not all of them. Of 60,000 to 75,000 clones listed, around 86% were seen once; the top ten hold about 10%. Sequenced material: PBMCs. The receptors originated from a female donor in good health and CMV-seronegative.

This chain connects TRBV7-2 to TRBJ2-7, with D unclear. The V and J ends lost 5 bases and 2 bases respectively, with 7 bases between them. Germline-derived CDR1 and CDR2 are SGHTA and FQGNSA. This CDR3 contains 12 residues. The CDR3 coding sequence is TGTGCCAGCAGCCGGAGCGCCTACGAGCAGTACTTC. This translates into CASSRSAYEQYF.

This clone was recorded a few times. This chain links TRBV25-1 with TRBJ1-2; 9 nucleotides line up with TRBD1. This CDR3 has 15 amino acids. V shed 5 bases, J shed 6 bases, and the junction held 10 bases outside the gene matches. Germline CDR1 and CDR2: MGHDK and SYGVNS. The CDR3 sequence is CASSPRGQGFNGYTF. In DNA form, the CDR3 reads TGTGCCAGCAGTCCCAGGGGACAGGGTTTTAATGGCTACACCTTC.

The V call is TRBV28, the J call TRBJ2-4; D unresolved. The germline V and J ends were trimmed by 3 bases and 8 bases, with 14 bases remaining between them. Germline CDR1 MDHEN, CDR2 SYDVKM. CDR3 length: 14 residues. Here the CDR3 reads CASSFEPTTYIQYF. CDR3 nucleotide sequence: TGTGCCAGCAGTTTTGAACCAACCACATACATTCAGTACTTC.

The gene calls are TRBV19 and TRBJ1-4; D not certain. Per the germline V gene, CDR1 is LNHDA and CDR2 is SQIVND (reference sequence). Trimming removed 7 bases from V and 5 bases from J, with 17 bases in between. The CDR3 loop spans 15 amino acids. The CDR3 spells CASKGAGGLNEKLFF. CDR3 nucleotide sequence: TGTGCCAGTAAGGGAGCAGGAGGATTAAATGAAAAACTGTTTTTT.

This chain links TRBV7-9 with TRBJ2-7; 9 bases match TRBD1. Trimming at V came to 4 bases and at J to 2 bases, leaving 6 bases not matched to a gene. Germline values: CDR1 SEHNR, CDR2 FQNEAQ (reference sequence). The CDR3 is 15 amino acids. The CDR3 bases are TGTGCCAGCAGCTCGCGGGACAGGGCCCCCTACGAGCAGTACTTC. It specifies CASSSRDRAPYEQYF. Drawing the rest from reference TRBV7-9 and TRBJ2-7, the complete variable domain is DTGVSQNPRHKITKRGQNVTFRCDPISEHNRLYWYRQTLGQGPEFLTYFQNEAQLEKSRLLSDRFSAERPKGSFSTLEIQRTEQGDSAMYLCASSSRDRAPYEQYFGPGTRLTVT.

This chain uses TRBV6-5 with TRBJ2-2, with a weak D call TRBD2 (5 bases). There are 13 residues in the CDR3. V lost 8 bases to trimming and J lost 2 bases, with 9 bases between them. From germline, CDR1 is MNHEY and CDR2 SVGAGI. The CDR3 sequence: CASASGNTGELFF. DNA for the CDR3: TGTGCCAGCGCAAGCGGTAACACCGGGGAGCTGTTTTTT.

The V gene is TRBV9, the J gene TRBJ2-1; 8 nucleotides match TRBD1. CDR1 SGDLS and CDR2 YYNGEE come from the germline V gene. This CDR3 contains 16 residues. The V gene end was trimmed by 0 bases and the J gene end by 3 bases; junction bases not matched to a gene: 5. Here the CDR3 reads CASSVGAGTGYNEQFF. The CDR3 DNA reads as TGTGCCAGCAGCGTAGGGGCTGGGACAGGCTACAATGAGCAGTTCTTC.

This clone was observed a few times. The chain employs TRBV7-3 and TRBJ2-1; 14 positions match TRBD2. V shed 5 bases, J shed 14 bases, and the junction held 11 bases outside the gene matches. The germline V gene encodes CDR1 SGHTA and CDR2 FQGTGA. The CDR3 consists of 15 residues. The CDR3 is CASSPTSGGAGLKFF. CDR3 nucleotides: TGTGCCAGCAGCCCGACTAGCGGGGGGGCCGGTTTGAAGTTCTTC.

CDR3 amino acids: CASSDFRGTGRSYNEQFF. The CDR3 nucleotides read TGTGCCAGCAGTGATTTCCGCGGGACAGGACGCTCCTACAATGAGCAGTTCTTC. The chain links TRBV6-1 to TRBJ2-1; 8 bases line up with TRBD1. CDR1 is MNHNS and CDR2 is SASEGT in the germline V gene. The CDR3 totals 18 residues. With 3 bases clipped from V and 0 bases from J, the junction kept 10 bases outside the gene matches.

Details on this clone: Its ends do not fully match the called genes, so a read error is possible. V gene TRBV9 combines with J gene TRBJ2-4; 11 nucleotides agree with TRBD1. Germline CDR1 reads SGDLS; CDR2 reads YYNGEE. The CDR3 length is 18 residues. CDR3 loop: CASSVMDRGRGAKNSQYF. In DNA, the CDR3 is TGTGCCAGCAGCGTAATGGACAGGGGGCGCGGGGCCAAAAACAGTCAGTACTTC.

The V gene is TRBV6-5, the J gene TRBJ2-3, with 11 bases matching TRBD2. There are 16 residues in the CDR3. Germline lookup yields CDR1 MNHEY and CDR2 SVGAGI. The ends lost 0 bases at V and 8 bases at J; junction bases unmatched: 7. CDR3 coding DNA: TGTGCCAGCAGTTACTCCCGTACTAGCGGGGGTGGTACGCAGTATTTT. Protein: CASSYSRTSGGGTQYF.

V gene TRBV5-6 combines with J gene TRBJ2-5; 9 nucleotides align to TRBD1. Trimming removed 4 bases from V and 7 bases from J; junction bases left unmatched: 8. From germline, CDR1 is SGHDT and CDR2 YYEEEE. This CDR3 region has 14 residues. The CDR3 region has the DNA TGTGCCAGCAGCCAGACAGGGGGTTACGGGACCCAGTACTTC. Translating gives CASSQTGGYGTQYF.

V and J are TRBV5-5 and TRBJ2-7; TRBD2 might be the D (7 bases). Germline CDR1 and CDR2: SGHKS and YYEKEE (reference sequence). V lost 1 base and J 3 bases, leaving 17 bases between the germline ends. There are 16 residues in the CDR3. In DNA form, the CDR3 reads TGTGCCAGCAGCTTGTACGGGGGGCTCGGTAACTACGAGCAGTACTTC. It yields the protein CASSLYGGLGNYEQYF.